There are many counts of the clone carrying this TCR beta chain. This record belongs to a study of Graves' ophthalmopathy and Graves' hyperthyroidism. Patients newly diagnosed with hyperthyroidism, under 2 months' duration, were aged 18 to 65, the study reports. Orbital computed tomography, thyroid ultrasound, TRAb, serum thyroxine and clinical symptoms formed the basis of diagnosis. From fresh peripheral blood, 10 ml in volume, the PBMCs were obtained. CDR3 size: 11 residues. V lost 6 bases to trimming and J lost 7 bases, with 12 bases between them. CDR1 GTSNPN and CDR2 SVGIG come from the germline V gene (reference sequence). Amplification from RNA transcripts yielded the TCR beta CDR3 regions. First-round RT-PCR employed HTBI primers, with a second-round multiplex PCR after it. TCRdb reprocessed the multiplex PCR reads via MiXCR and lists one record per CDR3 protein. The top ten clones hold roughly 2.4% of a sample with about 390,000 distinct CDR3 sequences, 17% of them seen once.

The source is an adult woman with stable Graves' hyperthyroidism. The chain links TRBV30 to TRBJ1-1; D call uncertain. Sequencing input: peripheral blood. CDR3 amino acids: CACSQSGEAFF. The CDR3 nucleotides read TGTGCCTGCTCACAGAGCGGTGAAGCTTTCTTT.